This is a list of T cell receptor beta chains from one sample in a study of shared clonotypes between healthy human individuals. Method: immunoSEQ multiplex PCR; TCRdb's copy keeps in-frame clones and lacks some. The sample comprises nearly 2 million clones, approximately 94% of which are singletons, and more than 0.95% rests with the top ten. Sequencing was performed on naive CD8+ T cells sorted from blood. Every receptor here comes from a man aged 18 to 35 in good health. Both conserved end residues are part of each CDR3. A D gene is named only where the DNA matches it firmly. Some rows mark clone size as missing; the rest say once, few, many or name a class of expanded clone.

>TRBJ1-5|TRBV5-6|-|-
CASSWRGGLIGDQPQHF
TGTGCCAGCAGCTGGCGGGGAGGGTTAATCGGAGATCAGCCCCAGCATTTT
>TRBJ1-1|TRBV9|-|TRBD1
CASSPRDREIMNTEAFF
TGTGCCAGCAGCCCCCGGGACAGGGAAATAATGAACACTGAAGCTTTCTTT
>TRBJ2-7|TRBV9|-|-
CASSPTSNSYEQYF
TGTGCCAGCAGCCCCACGTCCAACTCCTACGAGCAGTACTTC
>TRBJ2-7|TRBV7-9|-|TRBD1
CASSTRGTGTYEQYF
TGTGCCAGCAGCACCCGAGGGACAGGGACTTACGAGCAGTACTTC
>TRBJ1-1|TRBV25-1|once|-
CASSEGWEAFF
TGTGCCAGCAGTGAAGGATGGGAGGCTTTCTTT
>TRBJ2-3|TRBV27|-|-
CASSFGGSTDTQYF
TGTGCCAGCAGTTTCGGCGGGAGCACAGATACGCAGTATTTT
>TRBJ2-7|TRBV28|-|TRBD1
CASSKGQGGVYEQYF
TGTGCCAGCAGCAAAGGACAGGGTGGGGTCTACGAGCAGTACTTC
>TRBJ2-5|TRBV7-9|once|TRBD1
CASSSQGALETQYF
TGTGCCAGCAGCTCACAGGGGGCCCTAGAGACCCAGTACTTC
>TRBJ2-1|TRBV5-4|-|TRBD2
CASSFTSGILDEQFF
TGTGCCAGCAGCTTCACTAGCGGGATACTCGATGAGCAGTTCTTC
>TRBJ2-7|TRBV7-9|-|-
CASSLDPAAYGEQYF
TGTGCCAGCAGCTTAGATCCAGCTGCATACGGCGAGCAGTACTTC
>TRBJ1-1|TRBV13|-|-
CASSRPDSEAFF
TGTGCCAGCAGCCGCCCGGACAGTGAAGCTTTCTTT
>TRBJ2-3|TRBV7-9|-|-
CASSSLTFNGMSTDTQYF
TGTGCCAGCAGCTCCCTAACATTCAACGGGATGAGCACAGATACGCAGTATTTT
>TRBJ2-2|TRBV7-2|-|-
CASSLFPLSESVTGELFF
TGTGCCAGCAGCTTATTCCCGTTATCAGAATCAGTAACCGGGGAGCTGTTTTTT
>TRBJ2-7|TRBV18|-|TRBD2
CASSPGGFEQYF
TGTGCCAGCTCACCGGGGGGGTTCGAGCAGTACTTC
>TRBJ2-7|TRBV9|-|-
CASSVESGTAYTYEQYF
TGTGCCAGCAGCGTAGAATCAGGGACGGCCTATACCTACGAGCAGTACTTC
>TRBJ2-7|TRBV19|-|TRBD2
CASSISSGDSYEQYF
TGTGCCAGTAGTATAAGCAGCGGGGACTCCTACGAGCAGTACTTC
>TRBJ2-5|TRBV15|-|TRBD1
CATSRDLTGTGETQYF
TGTGCCACCAGCAGAGACTTAACAGGGACAGGAGAGACCCAGTACTTC
>TRBJ2-7|TRBV11-2|-|-
CASSLGRPSYEQYF
TGTGCCAGCAGCTTAGGCAGGCCCTCCTACGAGCAGTACTTC
>TRBJ1-2|TRBV28|-|TRBD1
CASSLWALGDRENGYTF
TGTGCCAGCAGTTTATGGGCGCTGGGGGACAGGGAGAATGGCTACACCTTC
>TRBJ2-7|TRBV11-2|-|TRBD1
CASSLGQGRWYEQYF
TGTGCCAGCAGCTTAGGACAGGGGCGGTGGTACGAGCAGTACTTC
>TRBJ1-1|TRBV11-3|-|-
CASSPLTGFTEAFF
TGTGCCAGCAGCCCTTTGACAGGATTCACTGAAGCTTTCTTT
>TRBJ1-4|TRBV28|-|TRBD1
CASRAGGTNEKLFF
TGTGCCAGCAGGGCAGGGGGAACTAATGAAAAACTGTTTTTT
>TRBJ2-3|TRBV13|-|TRBD2
CASSLGGSGSADTQYF
TGTGCCAGCAGCTTAGGCGGGAGCGGGAGCGCAGATACGCAGTATTTT
>TRBJ2-7|TRBV5-4|-|TRBD2
CASSSGTSSLEQYF
TGTGCCAGCAGTTCCGGGACTAGCAGTCTGGAGCAGTACTTC
>TRBJ2-1|TRBV4-3|-|-
CASSQGYRLPNEQFF
TGCGCCAGCAGCCAAGGGTACAGGCTTCCGAATGAGCAGTTCTTC
>TRBJ2-7|TRBV9|-|-
CASSAGVGYEQYF
TGTGCCAGCAGTGCAGGGGTCGGGTACGAGCAGTACTTC
>TRBJ2-2|TRBV5-4|-|TRBD2
CASSSVAGGPRFGGELFF
TGTGCCAGCAGCTCGGTAGCGGGAGGGCCGCGTTTTGGCGGGGAGCTGTTTTTT
>TRBJ2-7|TRBV25-1|-|TRBD1
CASSESGGTGEQYF
TGTGCCAGCAGTGAGTCAGGGGGTACTGGCGAGCAGTACTTC
>TRBJ1-1|TRBV5-6|-|TRBD1
CASSWDSMNTEAFF
TGTGCCAGCAGCTGGGACAGCATGAACACTGAAGCTTTCTTT
>TRBJ1-2|TRBV18|-|-
CASSPAWVDYGYTF
TGTGCCAGCTCACCAGCCTGGGTGGACTATGGCTACACCTTC
>TRBJ2-2|TRBV7-9|-|TRBD1
CASSFSGTGGRTGELFF
TGTGCCAGCAGCTTTTCCGGGACAGGGGGGCGGACCGGGGAGCTGTTTTTT
>TRBJ2-5|TRBV2|-|-
CASSYWDEETQYF
TGTGCCAGCTCTTATTGGGACGAAGAGACCCAGTACTTC
>TRBJ1-1|TRBV4-3|-|-
CASSQENSEAFF
TGCGCCAGCAGCCAGGAAAACAGTGAAGCTTTCTTT
>TRBJ1-1|TRBV9|-|-
CASSVGDTLNTEAFF
TGTGCCAGCAGCGTAGGGGACACCTTGAACACTGAAGCTTTCTTT
>TRBJ1-5|TRBV6-5|-|-
CASSYNGFQPQHF
TGTGCCAGCAGTTACAACGGGTTTCAGCCCCAGCATTTT
>TRBJ2-3|TRBV5-6|-|-
CASSLGAFNTQYF
TGTGCCAGCAGCTTGGGGGCATTTAATACGCAGTATTTT
>TRBJ2-4|TRBV27|once|-
CASSLLPRVGDIQYF
TGTGCCAGCAGTTTATTGCCGAGGGTGGGGGACATTCAGTACTTC
>TRBJ1-6|TRBV19|-|TRBD1
CASSIVRTGGLPLHF
TGTGCCAGTAGTATAGTACGGACAGGGGGCCTACCCCTCCACTTT
>TRBJ2-2|TRBV19|-|-
CASSIGVTGELFF
TGTGCCAGTAGTATAGGGGTCACCGGGGAGCTGTTTTTT
>TRBJ1-2|TRBV5-1|-|TRBD1
CASSSGTGDDNGYTF
TGCGCCAGCAGCTCAGGGACAGGGGACGACAATGGCTACACCTTC
>TRBJ2-5|TRBV5-4|-|-
CASSLASLQETQYF
TGTGCCAGCAGCTTGGCAAGCTTACAAGAGACCCAGTACTTC
>TRBJ1-2|TRBV6-8|-|TRBD1
CASSPGTGKSNDGYTF
TGTGCCAGCAGTCCCGGGACAGGGAAGAGTAACGATGGCTACACCTTC
>TRBJ2-1|TRBV10-2|-|TRBD2
CASSESAGVNNNEQFF
TGCGCCAGCAGTGAGTCAGCGGGAGTTAATAACAATGAGCAGTTCTTC
>TRBJ2-7|TRBV7-8|-|-
CASSLGGTGSYEQYF
TGTGCCAGCAGCTTAGGGGGCACAGGGTCCTACGAGCAGTACTTC
>TRBJ1-2|TRBV27|-|TRBD1
CASSKQGAGYGYTF
TGTGCCAGCAGTAAACAGGGGGCTGGCTATGGCTACACCTTC
>TRBJ2-7|TRBV4-3|once|-
CASSPCPDPRPINSYEQYF
TGCGCCAGCAGCCCGTGCCCTGACCCCCGCCCGATAAACAGCTACGAGCAGTACTTC
>TRBJ1-2|TRBV6-5|-|-
CASSYGLGYYGYTF
TGTGCCAGCAGTTACGGTCTTGGATACTATGGCTACACCTTC
>TRBJ2-5|TRBV6-5|-|-
CASSYPGMQETQYF
TGTGCCAGCAGTTACCCCGGGATGCAAGAGACCCAGTACTTC
>TRBJ2-1|TRBV29-1|-|-
CSVSGTSNEQFF
TGCAGCGTTTCCGGGACTTCCAATGAGCAGTTCTTC
>TRBJ2-7|TRBV2|-|TRBD2
CASQLSSGTYEQYF
TGTGCCAGCCAACTATCTAGCGGAACCTACGAGCAGTACTTC
>TRBJ1-1|TRBV11-3|-|-
CASSLEGAAMNTEAFF
TGTGCCAGCAGCTTAGAGGGGGCAGCGATGAACACTGAAGCTTTCTTT
>TRBJ1-1|TRBV5-5|-|-
CASSLIGPEAFF
TGTGCCAGCAGCTTGATAGGGCCTGAAGCTTTCTTT
>TRBJ2-3|TRBV9|-|TRBD2
CASSSRGEDNTDTQYF
TGTGCCAGCAGCTCCCGGGGGGAGGACAATACCGATACGCAGTATTTT
>TRBJ2-5|TRBV28|-|-
CASSFGGVRGPGGETQYF
TGTGCCAGCAGTTTCGGAGGGGTAAGGGGACCAGGGGGAGAGACCCAGTACTTC